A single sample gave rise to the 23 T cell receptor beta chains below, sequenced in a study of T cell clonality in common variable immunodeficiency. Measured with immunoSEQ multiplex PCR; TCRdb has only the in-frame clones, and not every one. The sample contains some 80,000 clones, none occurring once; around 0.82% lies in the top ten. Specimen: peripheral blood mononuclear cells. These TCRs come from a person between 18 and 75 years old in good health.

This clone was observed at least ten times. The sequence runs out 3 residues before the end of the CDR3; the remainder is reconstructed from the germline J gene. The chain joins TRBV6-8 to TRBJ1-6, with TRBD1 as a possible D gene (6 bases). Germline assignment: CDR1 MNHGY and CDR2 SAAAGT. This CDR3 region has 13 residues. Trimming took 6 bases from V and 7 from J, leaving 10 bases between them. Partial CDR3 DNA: TGTGCCAGCAGCCGGGACAAAAATTCACCC. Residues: CASSRDKNSP. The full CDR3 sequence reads CASSRDKNSPLHF.

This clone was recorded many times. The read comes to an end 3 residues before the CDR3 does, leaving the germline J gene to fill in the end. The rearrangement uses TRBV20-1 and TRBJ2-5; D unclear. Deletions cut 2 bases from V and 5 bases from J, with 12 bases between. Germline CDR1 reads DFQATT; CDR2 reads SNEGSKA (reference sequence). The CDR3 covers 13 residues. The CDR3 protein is CSARKLASETQYF. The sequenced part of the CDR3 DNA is TGCAGTGCTAGAAAGCTCGCCTCGGAGACC.

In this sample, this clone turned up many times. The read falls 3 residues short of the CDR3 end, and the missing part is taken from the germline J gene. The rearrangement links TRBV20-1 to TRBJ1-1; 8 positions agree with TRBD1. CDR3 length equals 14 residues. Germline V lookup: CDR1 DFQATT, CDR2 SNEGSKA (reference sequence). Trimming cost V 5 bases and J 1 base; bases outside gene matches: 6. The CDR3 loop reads CSALQGVENTEAFF. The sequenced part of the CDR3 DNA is TGCAGTGCTTTACAGGGGGTCGAGAACACTGAA.

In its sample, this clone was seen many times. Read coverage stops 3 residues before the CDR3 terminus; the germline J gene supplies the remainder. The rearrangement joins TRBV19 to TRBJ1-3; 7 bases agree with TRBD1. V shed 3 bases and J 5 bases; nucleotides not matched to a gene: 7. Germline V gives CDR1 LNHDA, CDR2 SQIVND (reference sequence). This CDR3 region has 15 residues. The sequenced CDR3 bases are TGTGCCAGTAGTATTGGGGCAAGGGGGCGAAACACC. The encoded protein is CASSIGARGRNT. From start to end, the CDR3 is CASSIGARGRNTIYF. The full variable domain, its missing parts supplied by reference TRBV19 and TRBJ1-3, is DGGITQSPKYLFRKEGQNVTLSCEQNLNHDAMYWYRQDPGQGLRLIYYSQIVNDFQKGDIAEGYSVSREKKESFPLTVTSAQKNPTAFYLCASSIGARGRNTIYFGEGSWLTVV.

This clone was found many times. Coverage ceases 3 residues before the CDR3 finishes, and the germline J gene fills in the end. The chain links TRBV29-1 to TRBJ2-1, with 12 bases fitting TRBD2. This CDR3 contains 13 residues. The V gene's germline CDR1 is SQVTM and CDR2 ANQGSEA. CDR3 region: CSAKTSGSSEQFF. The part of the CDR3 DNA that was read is TGCAGTGCCAAGACTAGCGGGAGTAGTGAG.

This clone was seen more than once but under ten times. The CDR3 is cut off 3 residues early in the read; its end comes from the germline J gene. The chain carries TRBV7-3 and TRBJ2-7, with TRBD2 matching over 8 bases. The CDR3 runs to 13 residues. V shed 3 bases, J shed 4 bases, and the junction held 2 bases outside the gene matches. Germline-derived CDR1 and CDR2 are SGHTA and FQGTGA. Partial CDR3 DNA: TGTGCCAGCAGCTTCGGGGGGGGATACGAG. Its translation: CASSFGGGYE. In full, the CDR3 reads CASSFGGGYEQYF. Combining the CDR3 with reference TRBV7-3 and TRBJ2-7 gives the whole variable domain GAGVSQTPSNKVTEKGKYVELRCDPISGHTALYWYRQSLGQGPEFLIYFQGTGAADDSGLPNDRFFAVRPEGSVSTLKIQRTERGDSAVYLCASSFGGGYEQYFGPGTRLTVT.

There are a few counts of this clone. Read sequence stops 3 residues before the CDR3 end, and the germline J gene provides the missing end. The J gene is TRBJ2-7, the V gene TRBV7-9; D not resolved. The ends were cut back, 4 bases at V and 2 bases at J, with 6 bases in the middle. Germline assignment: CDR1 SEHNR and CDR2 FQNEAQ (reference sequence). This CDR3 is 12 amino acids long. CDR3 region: CASSSRTYEQYF. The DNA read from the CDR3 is TGTGCCAGCAGCTCGCGAACCTACGAG.

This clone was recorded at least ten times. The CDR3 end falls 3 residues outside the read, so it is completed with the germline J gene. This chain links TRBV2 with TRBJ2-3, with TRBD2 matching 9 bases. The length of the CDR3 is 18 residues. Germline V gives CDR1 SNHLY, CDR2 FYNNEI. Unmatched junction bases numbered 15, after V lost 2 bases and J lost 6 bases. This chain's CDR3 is CASSEIEGSGSGTDTQYF. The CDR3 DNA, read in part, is TGTGCCAGCAGTGAAATCGAGGGTAGCGGGAGTGGGACCGATACG.

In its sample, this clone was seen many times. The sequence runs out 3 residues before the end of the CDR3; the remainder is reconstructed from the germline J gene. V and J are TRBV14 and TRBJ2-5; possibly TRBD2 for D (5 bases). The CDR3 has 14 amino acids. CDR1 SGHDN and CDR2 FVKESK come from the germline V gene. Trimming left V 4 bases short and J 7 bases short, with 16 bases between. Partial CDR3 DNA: TGTGCCAGCAGCCCCGGACTTCTGCGAGGGACC. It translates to CASSPGLLRGT. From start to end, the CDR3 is CASSPGLLRGTQYF.

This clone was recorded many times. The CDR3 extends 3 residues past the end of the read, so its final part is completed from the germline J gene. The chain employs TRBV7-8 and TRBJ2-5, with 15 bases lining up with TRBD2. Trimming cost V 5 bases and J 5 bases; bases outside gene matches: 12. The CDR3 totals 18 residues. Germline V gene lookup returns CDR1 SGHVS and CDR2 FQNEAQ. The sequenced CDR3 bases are TGTGCCAGCAGCGCGAAAATCACAGGACTAGCGGGAGGGGAGACC. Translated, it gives CASSAKITGLAGGET. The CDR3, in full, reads CASSAKITGLAGGETQYF.

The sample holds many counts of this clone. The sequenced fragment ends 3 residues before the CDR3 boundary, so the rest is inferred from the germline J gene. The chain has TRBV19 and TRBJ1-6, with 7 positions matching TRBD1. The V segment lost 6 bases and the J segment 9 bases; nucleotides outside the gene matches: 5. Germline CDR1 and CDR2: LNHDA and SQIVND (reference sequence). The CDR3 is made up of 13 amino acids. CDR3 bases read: TGTGCCAGTAGGAGAACAGGGGTTTCACCC. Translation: CASRRTGVSP. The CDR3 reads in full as CASRRTGVSPLHF.

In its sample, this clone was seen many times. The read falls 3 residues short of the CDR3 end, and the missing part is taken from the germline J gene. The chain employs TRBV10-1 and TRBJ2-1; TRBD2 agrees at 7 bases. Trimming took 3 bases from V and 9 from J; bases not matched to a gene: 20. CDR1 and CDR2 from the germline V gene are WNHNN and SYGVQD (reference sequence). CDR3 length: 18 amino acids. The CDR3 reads CASSDRTLAGRTEFEQFF. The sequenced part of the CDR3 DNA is TGCGCCAGCAGTGATCGAACCTTAGCGGGCAGGACCGAGTTTGAG.

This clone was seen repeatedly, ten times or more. The CDR3 loop is CAISDPGFPTDTQYF. The sequenced CDR3 bases are TGTGCCATCAGTGACCCGGGGTTTCCCACAGATACG. The chain is built from TRBV10-3 and TRBJ2-3; the D gene is possibly TRBD2 (5 bases). The CDR3 end lies 3 residues beyond the end of the read and is filled in from the germline J gene. The CDR3 extends over 15 amino acids. CDR1 ENHRY and CDR2 SYGVKD come from the germline V gene. V lost 3 bases, J lost 2 bases, and 12 bases lay in between.

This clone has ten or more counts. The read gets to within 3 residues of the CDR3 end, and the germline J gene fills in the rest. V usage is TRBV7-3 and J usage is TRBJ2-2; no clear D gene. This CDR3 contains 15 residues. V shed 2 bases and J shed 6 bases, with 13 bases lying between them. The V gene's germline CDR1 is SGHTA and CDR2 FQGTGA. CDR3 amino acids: CASSLFARVSGELFF. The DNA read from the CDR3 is TGTGCCAGCAGCTTATTTGCTCGGGTGTCCGGGGAG. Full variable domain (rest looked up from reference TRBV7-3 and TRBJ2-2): GAGVSQTPSNKVTEKGKYVELRCDPISGHTALYWYRQSLGQGPEFLIYFQGTGAADDSGLPNDRFFAVRPEGSVSTLKIQRTERGDSAVYLCASSLFARVSGELFFGEGSRLTVL.

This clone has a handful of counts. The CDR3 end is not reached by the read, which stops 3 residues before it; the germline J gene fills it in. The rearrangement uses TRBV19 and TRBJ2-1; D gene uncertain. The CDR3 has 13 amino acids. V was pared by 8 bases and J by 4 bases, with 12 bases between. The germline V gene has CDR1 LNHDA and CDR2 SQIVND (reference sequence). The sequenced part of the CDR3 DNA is TGTGCCAGTTCGGTCCGTCGGTACAATGAG. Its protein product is CASSVRRYNE. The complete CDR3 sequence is CASSVRRYNEQFF.

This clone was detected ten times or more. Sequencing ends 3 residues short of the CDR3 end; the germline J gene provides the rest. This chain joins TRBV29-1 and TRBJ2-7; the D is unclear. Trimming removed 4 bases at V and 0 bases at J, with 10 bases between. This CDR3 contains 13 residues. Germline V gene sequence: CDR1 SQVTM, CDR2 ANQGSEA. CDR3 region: CSVAATSSYEQYF. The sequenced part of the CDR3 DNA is TGCAGCGTTGCCGCGACAAGCTCCTACGAG.

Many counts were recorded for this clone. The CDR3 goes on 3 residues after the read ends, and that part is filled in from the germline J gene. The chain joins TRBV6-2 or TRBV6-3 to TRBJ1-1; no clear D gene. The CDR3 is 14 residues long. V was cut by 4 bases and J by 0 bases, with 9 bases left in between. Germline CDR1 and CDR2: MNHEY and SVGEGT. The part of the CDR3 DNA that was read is TGTGCCAGCAGTTTAAGCCATTTGAACACTGAA. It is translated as CASSLSHLNTE. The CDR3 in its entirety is CASSLSHLNTEAFF.

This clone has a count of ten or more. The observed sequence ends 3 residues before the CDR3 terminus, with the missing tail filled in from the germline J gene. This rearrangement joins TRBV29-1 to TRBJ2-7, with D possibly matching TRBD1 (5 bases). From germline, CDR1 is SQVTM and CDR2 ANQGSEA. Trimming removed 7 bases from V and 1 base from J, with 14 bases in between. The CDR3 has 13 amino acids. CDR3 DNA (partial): TGCAGCGCTGGGGCGGATATTTCCTACGAG. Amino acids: CSAGADISYE. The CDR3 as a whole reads CSAGADISYEQYF.

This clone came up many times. CDR3 DNA (partial): TGTGCCAGCAGCTTGCCCCTAAGGGCCTACGAG. It encodes CASSLPLRAYE. In full, the CDR3 is CASSLPLRAYEQYF. The V call is TRBV7-2, the J call TRBJ2-7; D not resolved. The CDR3 end is not reached by the read, which stops 3 residues before it; the germline J gene fills it in. V was trimmed by 3 bases and J by 2 bases, leaving 11 bases between them. The CDR3 loop spans 14 amino acids. The V gene's germline CDR1 is SGHTA and CDR2 FQGNSA.

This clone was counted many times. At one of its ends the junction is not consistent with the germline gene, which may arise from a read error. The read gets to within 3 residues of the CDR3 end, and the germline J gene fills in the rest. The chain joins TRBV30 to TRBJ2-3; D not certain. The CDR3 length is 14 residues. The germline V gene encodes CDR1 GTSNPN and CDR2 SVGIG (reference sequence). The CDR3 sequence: CVWSWSSPPDTQYF. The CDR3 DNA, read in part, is TGTGTCTGGAGCTGGAGTAGCCCGCCAGATACG. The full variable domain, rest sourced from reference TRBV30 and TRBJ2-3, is SQTIHQWPATLVQPVGSPLSLECTVEGTSNPNLYWYRQAAGRGLQLLFYSVGIGQISSEVPQNLSASRPQDRQFILSSKKLLLSDSGFYLCVWSWSSPPDTQYFGPGTRLTVL.

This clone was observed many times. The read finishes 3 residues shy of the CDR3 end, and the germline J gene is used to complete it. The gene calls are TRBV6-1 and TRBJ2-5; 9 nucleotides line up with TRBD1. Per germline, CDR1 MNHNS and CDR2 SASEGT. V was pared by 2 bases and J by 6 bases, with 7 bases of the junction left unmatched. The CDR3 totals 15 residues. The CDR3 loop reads CASSELTGQGKTQYF. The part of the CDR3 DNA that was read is TGTGCCAGCAGTGAACTGACGGGACAGGGAAAGACC.

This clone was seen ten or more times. The part of the CDR3 DNA that was read is TGTGCCAGTAGTATTTCGGGACAGGGGGCTTTATACGAG. Its protein product is CASSISGQGALYE. The full CDR3 sequence reads CASSISGQGALYEQYF. V usage is TRBV19 and J usage is TRBJ2-7; 12 nucleotides align to TRBD1. The read halts 3 residues ahead of the CDR3 end, with the missing end drawn from the germline J gene. Per germline, CDR1 LNHDA and CDR2 SQIVND (reference sequence). The CDR3 runs to 16 residues. Trimming removed 3 bases from V and 4 bases from J; junction bases left unmatched: 7.

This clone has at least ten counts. The CDR3 bases that were read are TGTGCCAGCAGTTTACCCGGTTCTGGC. Amino acid sequence: CASSLPGSG. In full, the CDR3 reads CASSLPGSGYTF. The chain joins TRBV28 to TRBJ1-2; D not certain. The CDR3 end lies 3 residues beyond the end of the read and is filled in from the germline J gene. Between the trimmed V and J ends, which lost 2 bases and 7 bases, there was a span of 8 bases. This CDR3 contains 12 residues. Germline V lookup: CDR1 MDHEN, CDR2 SYDVKM.